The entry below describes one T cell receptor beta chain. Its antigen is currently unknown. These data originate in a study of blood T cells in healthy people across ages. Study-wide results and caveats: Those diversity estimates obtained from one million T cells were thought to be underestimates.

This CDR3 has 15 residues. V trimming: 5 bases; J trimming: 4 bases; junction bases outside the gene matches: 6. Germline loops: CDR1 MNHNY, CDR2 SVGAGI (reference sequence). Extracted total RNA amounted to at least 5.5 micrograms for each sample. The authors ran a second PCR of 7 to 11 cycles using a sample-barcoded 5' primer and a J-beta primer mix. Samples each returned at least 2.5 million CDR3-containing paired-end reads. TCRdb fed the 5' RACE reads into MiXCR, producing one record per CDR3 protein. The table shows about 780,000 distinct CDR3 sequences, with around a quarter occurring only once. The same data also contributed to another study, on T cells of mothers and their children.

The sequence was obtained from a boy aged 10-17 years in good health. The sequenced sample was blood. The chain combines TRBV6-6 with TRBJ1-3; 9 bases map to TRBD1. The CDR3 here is CASSHRGPLGNTIYF. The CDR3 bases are TGTGCCAGCAGTCACAGGGGGCCGTTAGGAAACACCATATATTTT.